The source of this T cell receptor beta chain is a study of T cell responses to AZD1222 COVID-19 vaccine. General study points: Unmutated variant regions are reportedly targeted by nearly half of spike-specific TCRs. Clonal diversity was possibly underestimated, and the donors were mostly white British, with more females. Two doses of AZD1222 preceded a rise in Spike-specific TCR breadth and depth. Baseline serology detected seropositivity in only six AZD1222 recipients.

Details on this clone: The antigen remains undetermined.

Using immunoSEQ multiplex PCR, the repertoire was profiled, and TCRdb retains in-frame clones only, with some absent. The sample records tens of thousands of clones, about 91% being singletons. Germline assignment: CDR1 SGDLS and CDR2 YYNGEE. This CDR3 has 14 amino acids. V was cut by 3 bases and J by 5 bases, with 14 bases left in between. The receptor's source is an adult who received the AZD1222 COVID-19 vaccine. V gene TRBV9 combines with J gene TRBJ2-5; perhaps D is TRBD1 or TRBD2 (5 bases each). The material sequenced was peripheral blood, taken 28 days after the second AZD1222 dose. The CDR3 nucleotides read TGTGCCAGCAGCGGGACGTCAGGGACGGAGACCCAGTACTTC. It codes for CASSGTSGTETQYF.